These 11 T cell receptor beta chains share one sample of origin, sequenced in a study of OX40 agonist ivuxolimab in advanced cancers. Sequenced by immunoSEQ multiplex PCR; TCRdb stores in-frame clones only, minus some. This repertoire shows 98,000 or so clones, about nine tenths found once; its top ten account for about 0.82%. The sequences come from CD4+ or CD8+ T cells sorted from blood, collected in a trial of the OX40 agonist ivuxolimab. The receptor source for this set is an adult with an advanced solid tumor such as melanoma, head and neck, liver or kidney cancer.

Only a few counts were recorded for this clone. The chain recombines TRBV4-2 with TRBJ1-2; TRBD1 is a possible D gene (5 bases). This CDR3 has 16 amino acids. Trimming removed 0 bases at V and 0 bases at J, with 11 bases between. Per the germline V gene, CDR1 is LGHNA and CDR2 is YNFKEQ. CDR3 residues: CASSQDDRAANYGYTF. CDR3 in DNA: TGTGCCAGCAGCCAAGATGACAGAGCCGCTAACTATGGCTACACCTTC.

This chain connects TRBV2 to TRBJ1-3; perhaps TRBD1 as D (5 bases). CDR1 is SNHLY, CDR2 FYNNEI, per germline. Trimming took 1 base from V and 2 from J, leaving 12 bases between them. CDR3 length equals 16 residues. The CDR3 spells CASSEEAGTAGNTIYF. In nucleotides, the CDR3 is TGTGCCAGCAGTGAAGAGGCGGGGACTGCTGGAAACACCATATATTTT.

The chain employs TRBV29-1 and TRBJ2-5, with 7 bases that match TRBD2. The germline V gene has CDR1 SQVTM and CDR2 ANQGSEA. The CDR3 is 12 amino acids. The V segment lost 6 bases and the J segment 0 bases; nucleotides outside the gene matches: 1. This CDR3 reads CSVRENQETQYF. The CDR3 nucleotides are TGCAGCGTGCGGGAGAACCAAGAGACCCAGTACTTC.

V usage is TRBV29-1 and J usage is TRBJ2-5; possible D gene TRBD2, 7 bases. The CDR3 totals 14 residues. Germline assignment: CDR1 SQVTM and CDR2 ANQGSEA. V lost 7 bases and J 5 bases, leaving 20 bases between the germline ends. For the CDR3, the DNA is TGCAGCGGCTCAAGGGGGGGGCGCTTGGAGACCCAGTACTTC. This sequence encodes CSGSRGGRLETQYF.

This chain connects TRBV28 to TRBJ2-7; TRBD1 matches 11 bases. Germline assignment: CDR1 MDHEN and CDR2 SYDVKM. This CDR3 is built from 14 residues. J gave up 4 bases and V 2 bases, and 1 base lay outside the gene matches. CDR3 nucleotide sequence: TGTGCCAGCAGTTTAGGGACAGGGGGTTACGAGCAGTACTTC. Translating it yields CASSLGTGGYEQYF. Full variable domain (missing parts from reference TRBV28 and TRBJ2-7): DVKVTQSSRYLVKRTGEKVFLECVQDMDHENMFWYRQDPGLGLRLIYFSYDVKMKEKGDIPEGYSVSREKKERFSLILESASTNQTSMYLCASSLGTGGYEQYFGPGTRLTVT.

This chain links TRBV25-1 with TRBJ2-5; 8 nucleotides line up with TRBD2. The length of the CDR3 is 17 residues. Germline V gene data show CDR1 as MGHDK and CDR2 as SYGVNS. After removal of 6 bases from V and 2 bases from J, the junction contained 14 bases not matched to a gene. CDR3 nucleotide sequence: TGTGCCAGCAGGGGAAGCCCTTCGACTAGCGTTCAAGAGACCCAGTACTTC. Residues: CASRGSPSTSVQETQYF.

A word on this clone: Other DNA sequences within the sample encode an identical CDR3. V usage is TRBV29-1 and J usage is TRBJ1-1, with 9 bases matching TRBD1. Germline-derived CDR1 and CDR2 are SQVTM and ANQGSEA. The CDR3 totals 14 residues. Trimming removed 3 bases from V and 4 bases from J; junction bases left unmatched: 6. This CDR3 is CSVEQTGGVTEAFF. The CDR3 DNA follows: TGCAGCGTTGAGCAAACAGGGGGCGTCACTGAAGCTTTCTTT.

The chain joins TRBV29-1 to TRBJ2-1; unclear D gene. The CDR3 is 14 residues long. Germline CDR1 SQVTM, CDR2 ANQGSEA. Between the trimmed V and J ends, which lost 2 bases and 5 bases, there was a span of 13 bases. As DNA, the CDR3 is TGCAGCGTTGAAATAAACGCTAACGACAATGAGCAGTTCTTC. It is translated as CSVEINANDNEQFF.

The genes are TRBV11-2 and TRBJ1-1; 11 nucleotides agree with TRBD1. V trimming: 5 bases; J trimming: 5 bases; junction bases outside the gene matches: 7. Germline V lookup: CDR1 SGHAT, CDR2 FQNNGV. The CDR3 is made up of 15 amino acids. CDR3 protein: CASSRSGQGETEAFF. The CDR3 DNA reads as TGTGCCAGCAGCCGATCGGGACAGGGGGAGACTGAAGCTTTCTTT.

V and J are TRBV6-5 and TRBJ2-7, with 8 bases identical to TRBD1. Germline values: CDR1 MNHEY, CDR2 SVGAGI. The junction had 9 bases not matched to a gene; V was cut back by 2 bases and J by 6 bases. The CDR3 is 15 residues long. The CDR3 spells CASSYPAGGAGEQYF. DNA of the CDR3: TGTGCCAGCAGTTACCCCGCAGGGGGCGCGGGCGAGCAGTACTTC.

The chain links TRBV27 to TRBJ2-1; maybe TRBD2 (5 bases). From germline, CDR1 is MNHEY and CDR2 SMNVEV (reference sequence). The CDR3 totals 13 residues. The germline V and J ends were trimmed by 3 bases and 3 bases, with 6 bases remaining between them. The CDR3, as DNA: TGTGCCAGCAGTTTCGGGGACTACAATGAGCAGTTCTTC. It encodes CASSFGDYNEQFF.